Here is one T cell receptor (beta chain) with its context. Its recognized antigen is unknown. No quality values exist for individual bases; no much larger clone is one base distant. This record comes from a study of spatial heterogeneity in lung cancer (dated by TCRdb to about 2019). Notes on the research overall: More beta-chain than alpha-chain transcripts were consistently detected, likely reflecting higher beta-chain transcript abundance. In tumor regions, TCR transcript counts showed a strong correlation with a T cell transcriptional module score from matched bulk RNA-seq. In the raw uncorrected reads, each unique combination of TCR and UMI appeared more than ten times on average. In non-small cell lung cancer, the study made a quantitative comparison of TCR alpha and beta repertoires among multiple tumor regions, matched nontumor lung and blood. Nonsynonymous mutation counts, determined by whole-exome sequencing of tumor tissue, were related to features of the TCR repertoire. Both alpha and beta chains were TCR-sequenced in samples taken at surgery, namely 220 tumor regions, 61 to 65 matched nontumor lung samples and 50 to 60 PBMC samples.

V is cut back by 5 bases and J by 6 bases, with 11 bases in the junction unmatched. In the germline V gene, CDR1 corresponds to MNHEY and CDR2 to SVGAGI. The CDR3 contains 16 residues, cysteine and phenylalanine counted. The sequence is cut down to CDR3 DNA, 48 bases in frame from base 1. Broad study findings and their caveats: Counts of ubiquitous and regional expanded TCRs correlated with counts of ubiquitous and regional nonsynonymous mutations, respectively. A correlation was observed between the number of expanded intratumoral alpha and beta TCRs and the tumor nonsynonymous mutation count. Additional single-cell paired TCR alpha and beta sequencing was considered necessary to confirm, at a functional level, the hypothesis that regional TCRs recognize regional mutations. TCR-seq was estimated to cover only around 6.4% of tumor T cells for alpha chains and approximately 13% for beta chains.

The meaning of the sample's time point label: sample taken at primary tumor resection. Donors were around 71 patients with early-stage, untreated non-small cell lung cancer from the lung TRACERx cohort. TCR sequencing used whole RNA extracted from tumor and nontumor lung tissue, or from cryopreserved PBMC samples, without cell sorting. Only patients for whom sufficient RNA was available from at least two tumor regions were selected for TCR sequencing. Before selection, tumor and adjacent nontumor lung specimens were reviewed by a lung pathologist. The method was 5' RACE. Sequencing took place on a NextSeq 500. The TCR library protocol attached a unique molecular identifier to each TCR cDNA molecule to allow correction of PCR and sequencing errors. For the original study's pipeline: TCR identification, UMI-based error correction and CDR3 extraction were all carried out with Decombinator tools. TCRs above a frequency of 2 per 1,000, corresponding to the top 1% of the tumor frequency distribution, were defined as expanded. Expanded tumor TCRs statistically deemed absent (corrected P<0.05) from at least one tumor region were classed as regional, and all other expanded tumor TCRs were classed as ubiquitous. Renyi diversity was calculated using the R vegan package after each repertoire was subsampled 100 times to 5,000 TCRs. To build CDR3 similarity networks, amino acid triplet string-kernel similarity was used, and CDR3s were connected when their pairwise similarity was above 0.82. TCRdb redid the processing of the public reads, applying fastp at Q25 and MiXCR, and retained in-frame beta chains. All rows with the same CDR3 protein become a single entry with the most common DNA and genes. It is TCRdb's table, rather than the study itself, that gives the V and J calls and clone size. Counted in this sample were about 7,900 distinct CDR3 sequences; roughly 7.2% of them appeared once. Clones ranked in the top ten supply 15% to 20% of the sample.

The clonotype originates from a female donor with early-stage non-small cell lung cancer. The chain links TRBV6-5 with TRBJ2-3; 10 bases in the middle match TRBD2. The sequences come from lung tumor tissue, collected at surgery. The CDR3 sequence is CASSPISGRRSDTQYF. The DNA is TGTGCCAGCAGTCCCATTAGCGGGAGGCGCTCTGATACGCAGTATTTT.